These 21 T cell receptor beta chains originate from one sample sequenced in a study of cytomegalovirus exposure and HLA in healthy donors. With 60 Vbeta and 13 Jbeta primers, the PCR was carried out. TCRdb's copy holds only in-frame clones and misses some; the assay was immunoSEQ multiplex PCR. The sample holds 150,000 to 200,000 clones, 81% seen once. The sample comprised PBMCs. The receptor source for this set is a woman aged 45 to 65 in good health and CMV-seronegative.

The genes are TRBV13 and TRBJ1-1; 11 nucleotides match TRBD1. Germline-derived CDR1 and CDR2 are PRHDT and FYEKMQ (reference sequence). V lost 3 bases to trimming and J lost 8 bases; unmatched junction nucleotides: 5. The CDR3 totals 14 residues. The CDR3 DNA sequence: TGTGCCAGCAGCTTTAGGACAGGGGGCGCGGAAGCTTTCTTT. Amino acids: CASSFRTGGAEAFF.

The chain uses TRBV7-2 and TRBJ2-2; 13 positions agree with TRBD2. This CDR3 is built from 17 residues. The junction had 2 bases not matched to a gene; V was cut back by 1 base and J by 3 bases. Germline V gives CDR1 SGHTA, CDR2 FQGNSA. CDR3 DNA sequence: TGTGCCAGCAGCTTAGGACTAGCGGGGGGACACACCGGGGAGCTGTTTTTT. This sequence encodes CASSLGLAGGHTGELFF.

This chain uses TRBV30 with TRBJ2-3; 11 bases agree with TRBD2. Germline CDR1 GTSNPN, CDR2 SVGIG (reference sequence). The junction had 4 bases not matched to a gene; V was cut back by 3 bases and J by 2 bases. The CDR3 consists of 15 residues. The CDR3 region has the DNA TGTGCCTGGAGGGGACTAGCGGATCTCACAGATACGCAGTATTTT. Translating it yields CAWRGLADLTDTQYF.

The chain has TRBV11-3 and TRBJ2-1; 8 positions match TRBD2. The CDR3 sequence is 14 residues long. Germline lookup yields CDR1 SGHNT and CDR2 YENEEA. J gave up 4 bases and V 5 bases, and 4 bases lay outside the gene matches. This CDR3 is CASSRSGEYNEQFF. The CDR3, as DNA: TGTGCCAGCAGCCGTAGCGGGGAGTACAATGAGCAGTTCTTC.

The chain recombines TRBV7-9 with TRBJ2-3; D is ambiguous. The CDR3 consists of 14 residues. V lost 1 base, J lost 6 bases, and 11 bases lay in between. Germline V CDR1 and CDR2: SEHNR, FQNEAQ (reference sequence). The CDR3 here is CASSLGAPTDTQYF. The CDR3 DNA reads TGTGCCAGCAGCTTAGGGGCTCCTACCGATACGCAGTATTTT.

The chain links TRBV7-9 to TRBJ1-2; no definite D call. Trimming stripped 3 bases from V and 2 bases from J, with 13 bases between. Germline V gene data show CDR1 as SEHNR and CDR2 as FQNEAQ (reference sequence). This CDR3 is built from 15 residues. The chain's CDR3 is CASSLGVAENYGYTF. In DNA, the CDR3 is TGTGCCAGCAGCTTGGGAGTGGCGGAAAACTATGGCTACACCTTC.

The genes are TRBV4-1 and TRBJ2-2; 10 bases agree with TRBD1. This CDR3 spans 17 amino acids. Germline CDR1 and CDR2: MGHRA and YSYEKL. V trimming: 5 bases; J trimming: 6 bases; junction bases outside the gene matches: 12. The CDR3 region is CASSDTGQGRFPGELFF. The DNA of the CDR3 is TGCGCCAGCAGCGACACGGGACAGGGGCGTTTTCCCGGGGAGCTGTTTTTT.

The J gene is TRBJ2-2, the V gene TRBV5-4, with unresolved D. Germline V gives CDR1 SGHNT, CDR2 YYREEE (reference sequence). V was shortened by 4 bases and J by 4 bases, with 20 bases between the two germline ends. The CDR3 contains 17 residues. DNA for the CDR3: TGTGCCAGCAGCCTTGATACACGCGGCGGCTCCACCGGGGAGCTGTTTTTT. It translates to CASSLDTRGGSTGELFF.

The chain recombines TRBV5-3 with TRBJ2-1; TRBD2 aligns across 11 bases. TRBV5-3 is annotated as an ORF whose role is uncertain. The CDR3 is 18 residues long. The junction had 13 bases not matched to a gene; V was cut back by 4 bases and J by 4 bases. The CDR3 nucleotides are TGTGCCAGAAGCCCGGACAAGACTAGCGGGGCAATTTACAATGAGCAGTTCTTC. Its protein product is CARSPDKTSGAIYNEQFF.

The chain couples TRBV9 to TRBJ2-1; D is perhaps TRBD2 (6 bases). Between the trimmed V and J ends, which lost 0 bases and 6 bases, there was a span of 13 bases. The CDR3 has 15 amino acids. Per germline, CDR1 SGDLS and CDR2 YYNGEE. The CDR3 region has the DNA TGTGCCAGCAGCGTAGGGAGGGTAGACCTCAATGAGCAGTTCTTC. This translates into CASSVGRVDLNEQFF.

The J gene is TRBJ1-4, the V gene TRBV28; a possible D gene is TRBD1 (6 bases). The length of the CDR3 is 16 residues. Germline V gene lookup returns CDR1 MDHEN and CDR2 SYDVKM. Trimming shortened V by 4 bases and J by 7 bases, and 19 bases separated the two germline ends. CDR3 in DNA: TGTGCCAGCAGTTCCAGTACCACAGGGAAGGGTGAAAAACTGTTTTTT. The encoded protein is CASSSSTTGKGEKLFF.

Here the CDR3 reads CASSGGAGGNTIYF. The CDR3 DNA sequence: TGTGCCAGCTCGGGGGGGGCAGGGGGAAACACCATATATTTT. This chain joins TRBV9 and TRBJ1-3, with TRBD1 as a possible D gene (6 bases). Trimming took 7 bases from V and 4 from J, leaving 15 bases between them. The CDR3 length is 14 residues. In germline, CDR1 is SGDLS, CDR2 YYNGEE.

The genes are TRBV28 and TRBJ2-7; 14 bases are a match to TRBD2. Germline assignment: CDR1 MDHEN and CDR2 SYDVKM. The trim removed 5 bases at V and 4 bases at J, leaving 10 bases unmatched. CDR3 length equals 17 residues. For the CDR3, the DNA is TGTGCCAGCAGTCCGAGAACTTGGACTAGCGGGAGGTACGAGCAGTACTTC. Protein product: CASSPRTWTSGRYEQYF.

Details on this clone: The junction differs from germline at one of its ends, possibly a read error. The chain joins TRBV7-9 to TRBJ1-2; TRBD1 aligns across 7 bases. Germline V gives CDR1 SEHNR, CDR2 FQNEAQ (reference sequence). This CDR3 contains 12 residues. The CDR3 region has the DNA TGTTCCAGCAGCCGGGACAGTTGGGGCTACACCTTC. Its translation: CSSSRDSWGYTF.

CDR3 amino acids: CASNQGGGPYYEQYF. The CDR3 bases are TGTGCCAGCAACCAAGGGGGGGGGCCATACTACGAGCAGTACTTC. V and J are TRBV9 and TRBJ2-7, with D perhaps TRBD2 (7 bases). CDR1 is SGDLS and CDR2 is YYNGEE in the germline V gene. V lost 6 bases, J lost 3 bases, and 19 bases lay in between. This CDR3 region has 15 residues.

V gene TRBV6-5 combines with J gene TRBJ2-1; 9 bases map to TRBD2. This CDR3 spans 15 amino acids. Germline lookup yields CDR1 MNHEY and CDR2 SVGAGI. Trimming at V came to 6 bases and at J to 3 bases, leaving 6 bases not matched to a gene. The CDR3 sequence: CASSPRLADYNEQFF. Written as DNA, the CDR3 is TGTGCCAGCAGCCCCAGACTAGCGGACTACAATGAGCAGTTCTTC.

This chain uses TRBV5-1 with TRBJ1-2, with D possibly matching TRBD1 (6 bases). CDR1 is SGHRS and CDR2 is YFSETQ in the germline V gene. Trimming shortened V by 4 bases and J by 0 bases, and 10 bases separated the two germline ends. The CDR3 is 14 amino acids. Here the CDR3 reads CASSLDSPNYGYTF. The CDR3 nucleotides are TGCGCCAGCAGCCTGGACAGTCCTAACTATGGCTACACCTTC.

V usage is TRBV7-2 and J usage is TRBJ2-1; 12 nucleotides align to TRBD2. V was clipped by 5 bases and J by 15 bases; unmatched bases: 11. The length of the CDR3 is 14 residues. Germline CDR1 reads SGHTA; CDR2 reads FQGNSA. DNA of the CDR3: TGTGCCAGCAGCAGAACCGGGACTAGCGGGCAGGTGTTCTTC. It yields the protein CASSRTGTSGQVFF.

The chain links TRBV9 to TRBJ1-4; 9 bases are shared with TRBD1. Per the germline V gene, CDR1 is SGDLS and CDR2 is YYNGEE. The trim removed 4 bases at V and 7 bases at J, leaving 14 bases unmatched. The CDR3 runs to 17 residues. The CDR3 coding sequence is TGTGCCAGCAGCCCTCGACAGGGGGGGGCCTTTAGTGAAAAACTGTTTTTT. The encoded protein is CASSPRQGGAFSEKLFF.

CDR3 coding DNA: TGCGCCAGCGTTAGTACTAGCGGGAGGGGGCCCTACGAGCAGTACTTC. It is translated as CASVSTSGRGPYEQYF. The rearrangement links TRBV10-2 to TRBJ2-7, with TRBD2 matching 13 bases. Germline loops: CDR1 WSHSY, CDR2 SAAADI. V was pared by 8 bases and J by 2 bases, with 9 bases of the junction left unmatched. The CDR3 runs to 16 residues.

The CDR3 DNA is TGTGCCAGCAGCAGCGAAGCGGGAGGGGCCTACGAGCAGTACTTC. Encoded protein: CASSSEAGGAYEQYF. The V and J genes are TRBV6-4 and TRBJ2-7; 10 positions match TRBD2. Trimming removed 6 bases from V and 2 bases from J; junction bases left unmatched: 7. Germline CDR1 is MRHNA and CDR2 is SNTAGT. The CDR3 has 15 amino acids.